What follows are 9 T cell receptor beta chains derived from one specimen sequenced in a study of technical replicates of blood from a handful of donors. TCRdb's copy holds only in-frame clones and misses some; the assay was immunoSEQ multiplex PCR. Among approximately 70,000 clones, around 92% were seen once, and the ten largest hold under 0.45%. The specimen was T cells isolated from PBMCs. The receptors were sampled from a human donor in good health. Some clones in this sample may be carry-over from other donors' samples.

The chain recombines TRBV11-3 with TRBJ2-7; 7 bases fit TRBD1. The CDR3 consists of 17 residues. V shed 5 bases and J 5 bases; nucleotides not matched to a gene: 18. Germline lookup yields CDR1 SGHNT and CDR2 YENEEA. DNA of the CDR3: TGTGCCAGCAGCCACTTAGTAATCGGCAACCAGGGGGACGAGCAGTACTTC. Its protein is CASSHLVIGNQGDEQYF. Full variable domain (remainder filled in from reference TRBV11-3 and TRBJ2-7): EAGVVQSPRYKIIEKKQPVAFWCNPISGHNTLYWYLQNLGQGPELLIRYENEEAVDDSQLPKDRFSAERLKGVDSTLKIQPAELGDSAVYLCASSHLVIGNQGDEQYFGPGTRLTVT.

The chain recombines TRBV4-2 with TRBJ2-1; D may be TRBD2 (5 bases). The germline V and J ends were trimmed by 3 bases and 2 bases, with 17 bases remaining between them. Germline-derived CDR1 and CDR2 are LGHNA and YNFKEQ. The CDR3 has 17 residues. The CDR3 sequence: CASSHFFGETTYNEQFF. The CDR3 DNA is TGTGCCAGCAGCCATTTTTTTGGGGAGACTACCTACAATGAGCAGTTCTTC.

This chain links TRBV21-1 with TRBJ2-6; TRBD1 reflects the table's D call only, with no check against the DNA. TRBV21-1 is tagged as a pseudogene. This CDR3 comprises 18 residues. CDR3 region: CASSDRDIHFSGANVLTF. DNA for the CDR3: TGTGCCAGCAGCGACCGGGACATACACTTCTCTGGGGCCAACGTCCTGACTTTC.

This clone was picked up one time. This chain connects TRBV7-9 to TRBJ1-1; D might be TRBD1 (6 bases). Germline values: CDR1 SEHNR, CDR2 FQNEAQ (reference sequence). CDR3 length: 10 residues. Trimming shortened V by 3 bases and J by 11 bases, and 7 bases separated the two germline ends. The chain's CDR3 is CASSLGAAFF. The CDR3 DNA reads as TGTGCCAGCAGCTTGGGGGCGGCTTTCTTT.

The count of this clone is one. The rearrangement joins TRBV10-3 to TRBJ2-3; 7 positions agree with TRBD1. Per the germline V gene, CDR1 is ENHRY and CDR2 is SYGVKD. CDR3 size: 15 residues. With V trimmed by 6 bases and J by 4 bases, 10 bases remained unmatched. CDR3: CAIRNLQGMADTQYF. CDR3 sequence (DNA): TGTGCCATCAGGAACCTACAGGGGATGGCAGATACGCAGTATTTT.

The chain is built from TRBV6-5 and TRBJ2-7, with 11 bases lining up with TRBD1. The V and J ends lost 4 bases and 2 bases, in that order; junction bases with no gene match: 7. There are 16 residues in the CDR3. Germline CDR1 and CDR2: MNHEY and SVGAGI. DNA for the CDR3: TGTGCCAGCAGTTTACGTACGGGACAGGGGGCCTACGAGCAGTACTTC. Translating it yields CASSLRTGQGAYEQYF.

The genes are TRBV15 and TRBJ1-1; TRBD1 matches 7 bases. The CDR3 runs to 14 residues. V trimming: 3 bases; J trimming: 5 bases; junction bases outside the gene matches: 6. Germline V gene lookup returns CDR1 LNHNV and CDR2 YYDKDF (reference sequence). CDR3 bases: TGTGCCACCAGCAGGGAGGGGGCTTGGACTGAAGCTTTCTTT. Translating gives CATSREGAWTEAFF.

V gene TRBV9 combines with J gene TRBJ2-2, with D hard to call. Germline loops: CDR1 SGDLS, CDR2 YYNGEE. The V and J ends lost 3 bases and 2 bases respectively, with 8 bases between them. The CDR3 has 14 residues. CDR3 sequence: CASSDAVNTGELFF. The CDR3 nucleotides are TGTGCCAGCAGCGACGCGGTTAACACCGGGGAGCTGTTTTTT.

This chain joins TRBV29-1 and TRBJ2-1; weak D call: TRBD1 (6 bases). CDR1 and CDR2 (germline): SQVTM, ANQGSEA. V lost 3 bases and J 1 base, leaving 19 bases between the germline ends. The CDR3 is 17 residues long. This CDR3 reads CSVDPIKGDRSYNEQFF. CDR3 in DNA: TGCAGCGTTGACCCCATCAAGGGGGATCGGTCCTACAATGAGCAGTTCTTC.